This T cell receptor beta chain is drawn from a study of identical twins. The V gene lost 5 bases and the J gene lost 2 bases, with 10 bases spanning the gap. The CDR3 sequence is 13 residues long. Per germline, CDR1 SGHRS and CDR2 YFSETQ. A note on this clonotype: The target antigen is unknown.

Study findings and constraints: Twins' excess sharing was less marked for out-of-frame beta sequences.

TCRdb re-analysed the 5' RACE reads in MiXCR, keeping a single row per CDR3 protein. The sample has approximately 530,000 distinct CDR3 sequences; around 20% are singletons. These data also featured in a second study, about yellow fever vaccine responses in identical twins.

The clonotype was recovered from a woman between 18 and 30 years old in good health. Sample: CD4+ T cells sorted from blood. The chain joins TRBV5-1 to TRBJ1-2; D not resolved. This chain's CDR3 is CASSMTGNYGYTF. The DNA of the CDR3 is TGCGCCAGCAGTATGACGGGGAACTATGGCTACACCTTC.